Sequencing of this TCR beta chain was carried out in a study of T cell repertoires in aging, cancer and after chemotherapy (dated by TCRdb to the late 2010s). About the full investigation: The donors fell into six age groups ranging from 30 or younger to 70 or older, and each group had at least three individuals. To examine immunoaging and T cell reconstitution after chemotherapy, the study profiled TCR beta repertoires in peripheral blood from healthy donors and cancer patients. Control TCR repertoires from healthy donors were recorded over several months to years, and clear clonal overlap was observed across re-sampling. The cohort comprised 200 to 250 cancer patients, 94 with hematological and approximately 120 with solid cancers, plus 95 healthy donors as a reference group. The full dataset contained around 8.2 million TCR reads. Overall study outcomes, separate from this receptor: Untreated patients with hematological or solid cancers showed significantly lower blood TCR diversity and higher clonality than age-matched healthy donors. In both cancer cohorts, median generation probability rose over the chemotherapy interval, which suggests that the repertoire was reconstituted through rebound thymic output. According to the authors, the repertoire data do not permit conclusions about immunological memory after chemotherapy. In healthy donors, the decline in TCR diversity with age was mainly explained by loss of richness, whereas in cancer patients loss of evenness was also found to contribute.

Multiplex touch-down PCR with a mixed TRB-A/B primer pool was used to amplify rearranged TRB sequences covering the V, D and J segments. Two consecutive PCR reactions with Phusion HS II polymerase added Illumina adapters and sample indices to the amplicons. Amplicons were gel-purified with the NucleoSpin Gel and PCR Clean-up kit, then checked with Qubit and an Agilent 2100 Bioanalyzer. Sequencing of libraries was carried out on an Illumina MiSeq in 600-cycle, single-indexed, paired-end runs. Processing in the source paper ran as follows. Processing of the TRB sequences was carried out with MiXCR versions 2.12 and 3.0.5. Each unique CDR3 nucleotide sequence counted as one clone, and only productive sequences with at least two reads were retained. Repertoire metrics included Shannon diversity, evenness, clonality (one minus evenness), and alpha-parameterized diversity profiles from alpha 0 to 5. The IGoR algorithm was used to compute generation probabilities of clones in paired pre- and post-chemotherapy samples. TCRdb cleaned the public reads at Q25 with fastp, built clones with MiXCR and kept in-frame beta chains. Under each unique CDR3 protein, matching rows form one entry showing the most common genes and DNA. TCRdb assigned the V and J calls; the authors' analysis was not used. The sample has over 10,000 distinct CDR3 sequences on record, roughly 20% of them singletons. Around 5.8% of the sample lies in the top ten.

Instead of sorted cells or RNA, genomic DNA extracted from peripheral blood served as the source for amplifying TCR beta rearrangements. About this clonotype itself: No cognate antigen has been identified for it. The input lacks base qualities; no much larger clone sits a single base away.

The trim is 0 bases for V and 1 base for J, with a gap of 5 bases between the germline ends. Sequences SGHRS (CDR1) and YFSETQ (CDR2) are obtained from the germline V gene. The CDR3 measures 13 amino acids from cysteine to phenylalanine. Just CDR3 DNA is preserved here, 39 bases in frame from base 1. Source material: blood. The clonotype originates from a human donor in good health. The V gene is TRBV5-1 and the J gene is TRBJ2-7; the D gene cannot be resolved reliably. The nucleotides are TGCGCCAGCAGCTTGGACTGGTCCTACGAGCAGTACTTC. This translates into CASSLDWSYEQYF.